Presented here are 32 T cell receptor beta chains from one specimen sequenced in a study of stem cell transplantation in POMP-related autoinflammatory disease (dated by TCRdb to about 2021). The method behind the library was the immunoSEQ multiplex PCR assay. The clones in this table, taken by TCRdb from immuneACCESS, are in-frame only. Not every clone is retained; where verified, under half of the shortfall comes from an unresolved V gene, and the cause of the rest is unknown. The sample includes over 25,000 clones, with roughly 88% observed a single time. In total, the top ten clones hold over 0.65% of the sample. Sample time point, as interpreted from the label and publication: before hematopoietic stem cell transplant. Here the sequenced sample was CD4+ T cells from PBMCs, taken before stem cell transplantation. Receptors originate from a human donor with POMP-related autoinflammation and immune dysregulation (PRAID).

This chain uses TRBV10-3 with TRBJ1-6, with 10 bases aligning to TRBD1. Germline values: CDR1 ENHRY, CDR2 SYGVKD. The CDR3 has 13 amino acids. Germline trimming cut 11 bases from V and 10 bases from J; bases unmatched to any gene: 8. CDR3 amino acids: CAASGTGDSPLHF. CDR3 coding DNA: TGTGCCGCTTCCGGGACAGGGGACTCACCCCTCCACTTT.

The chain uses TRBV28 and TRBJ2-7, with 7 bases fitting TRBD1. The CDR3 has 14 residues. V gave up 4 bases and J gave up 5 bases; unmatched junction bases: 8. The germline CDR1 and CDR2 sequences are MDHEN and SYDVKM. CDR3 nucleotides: TGTGCCAGCAGTTCCCCGGACAGGATACACGAGCAGTACTTC. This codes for CASSSPDRIHEQYF.

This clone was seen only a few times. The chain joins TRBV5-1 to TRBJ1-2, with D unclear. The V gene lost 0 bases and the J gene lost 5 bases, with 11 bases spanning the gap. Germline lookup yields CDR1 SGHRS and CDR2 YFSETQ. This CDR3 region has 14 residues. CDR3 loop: CASSLDPPGYGYTF. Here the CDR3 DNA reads TGCGCCAGCAGCTTGGATCCACCGGGGTATGGCTACACCTTC.

CDR3 DNA sequence: TGTGCCAGTAGTACCCCCAGACAGGCCGGAATGGTTCAGCCCCAGCATTTT. Translation: CASSTPRQAGMVQPQHF. The chain uses TRBV19 and TRBJ1-5; possibly TRBD1 for D (6 bases). This CDR3 is 17 amino acids long. Germline V gives CDR1 LNHDA, CDR2 SQIVND (reference sequence). Trimming stripped 4 bases from V and 6 bases from J, with 22 bases between. Filled out from reference TRBV19 and TRBJ1-5, the complete variable domain reads DGGITQSPKYLFRKEGQNVTLSCEQNLNHDAMYWYRQDPGQGLRLIYYSQIVNDFQKGDIAEGYSVSREKKESFPLTVTSAQKNPTAFYLCASSTPRQAGMVQPQHFGDGTRLSIL.

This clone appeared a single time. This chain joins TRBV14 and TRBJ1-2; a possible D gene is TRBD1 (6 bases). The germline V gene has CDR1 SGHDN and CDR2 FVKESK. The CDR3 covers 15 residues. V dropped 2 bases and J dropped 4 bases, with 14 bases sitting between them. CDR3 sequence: CASSQSRGSFYGYTF. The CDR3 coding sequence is TGTGCCAGCAGCCAATCAAGGGGGTCCTTCTATGGCTACACCTTC.

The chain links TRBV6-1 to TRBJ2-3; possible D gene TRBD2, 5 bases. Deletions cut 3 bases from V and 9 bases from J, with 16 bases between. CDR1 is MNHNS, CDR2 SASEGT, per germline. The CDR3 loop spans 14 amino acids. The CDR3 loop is CASSDGSGRGTQYF. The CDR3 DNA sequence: TGTGCCAGCAGTGATGGGTCAGGCCGAGGGACGCAGTATTTT.

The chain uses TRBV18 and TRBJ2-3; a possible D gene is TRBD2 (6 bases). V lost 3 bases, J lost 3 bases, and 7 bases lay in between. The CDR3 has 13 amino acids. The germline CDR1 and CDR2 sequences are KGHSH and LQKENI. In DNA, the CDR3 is TGTGCCAGCTCACCTGGGACTACAGATACGCAGTATTTT. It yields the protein CASSPGTTDTQYF.

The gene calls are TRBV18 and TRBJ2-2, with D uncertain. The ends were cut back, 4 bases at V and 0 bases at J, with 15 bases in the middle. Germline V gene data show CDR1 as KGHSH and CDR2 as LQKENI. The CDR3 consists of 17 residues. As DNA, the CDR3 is TGTGCCAGCTCACTGCTCGTTGGCAGAACGAACACCGGGGAGCTGTTTTTT. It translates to CASSLLVGRTNTGELFF.

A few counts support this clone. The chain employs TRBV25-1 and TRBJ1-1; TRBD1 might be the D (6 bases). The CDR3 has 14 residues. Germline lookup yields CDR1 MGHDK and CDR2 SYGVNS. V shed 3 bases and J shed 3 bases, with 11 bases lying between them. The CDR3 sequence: CASSDNREDTEAFF. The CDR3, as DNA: TGTGCCAGCAGTGACAACAGGGAGGACACTGAAGCTTTCTTT.

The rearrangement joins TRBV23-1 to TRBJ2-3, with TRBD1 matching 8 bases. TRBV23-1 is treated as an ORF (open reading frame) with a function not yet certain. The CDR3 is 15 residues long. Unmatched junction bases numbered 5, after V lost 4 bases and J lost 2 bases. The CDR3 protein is CASSLRDRSTDTQYF. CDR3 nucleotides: TGCGCCAGCAGTCTCCGGGACAGGTCCACAGATACGCAGTATTTT.

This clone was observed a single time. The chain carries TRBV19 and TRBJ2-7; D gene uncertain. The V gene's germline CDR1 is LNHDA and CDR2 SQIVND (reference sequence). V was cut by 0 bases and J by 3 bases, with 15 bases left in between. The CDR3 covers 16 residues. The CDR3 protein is CASSIDAGQWSYEQYF. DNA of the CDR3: TGTGCCAGTAGTATAGATGCAGGCCAGTGGAGCTACGAGCAGTACTTC.

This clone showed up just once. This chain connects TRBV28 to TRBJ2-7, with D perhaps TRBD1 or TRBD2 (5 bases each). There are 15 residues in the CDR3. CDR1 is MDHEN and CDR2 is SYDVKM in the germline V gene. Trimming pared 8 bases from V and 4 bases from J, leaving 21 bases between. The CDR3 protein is CASLSRDRFGYEQYF. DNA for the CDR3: TGTGCCAGCCTCTCTAGGGACCGGTTTGGGTACGAGCAGTACTTC.

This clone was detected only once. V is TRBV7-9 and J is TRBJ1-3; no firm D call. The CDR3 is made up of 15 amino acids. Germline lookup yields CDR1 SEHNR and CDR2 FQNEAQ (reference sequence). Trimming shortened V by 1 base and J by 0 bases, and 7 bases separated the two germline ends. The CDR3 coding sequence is TGTGCCAGCAGCTTAGACAACTACTCTGGAAACACCATATATTTT. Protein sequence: CASSLDNYSGNTIYF.

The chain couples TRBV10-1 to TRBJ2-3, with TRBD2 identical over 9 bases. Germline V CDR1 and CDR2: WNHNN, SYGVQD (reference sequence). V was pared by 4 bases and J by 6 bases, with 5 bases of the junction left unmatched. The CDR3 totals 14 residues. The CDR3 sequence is CASSGASGKDTQYF. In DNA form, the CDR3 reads TGCGCCAGCAGTGGAGCTAGCGGGAAGGATACGCAGTATTTT.

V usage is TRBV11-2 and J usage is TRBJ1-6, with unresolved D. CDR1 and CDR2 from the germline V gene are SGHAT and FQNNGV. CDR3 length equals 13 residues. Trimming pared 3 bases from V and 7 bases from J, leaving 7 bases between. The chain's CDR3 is CASSFNDNSPLHF. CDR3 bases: TGTGCCAGCAGCTTTAACGACAATTCACCCCTCCACTTT. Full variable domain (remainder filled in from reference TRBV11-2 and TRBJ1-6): EAGVAQSPRYKIIEKRQSVAFWCNPISGHATLYWYQQILGQGPKLLIQFQNNGVVDDSQLPKDRFSAERLKGVDSTLKIQPAKLEDSAVYLCASSFNDNSPLHFGNGTRLTVT.

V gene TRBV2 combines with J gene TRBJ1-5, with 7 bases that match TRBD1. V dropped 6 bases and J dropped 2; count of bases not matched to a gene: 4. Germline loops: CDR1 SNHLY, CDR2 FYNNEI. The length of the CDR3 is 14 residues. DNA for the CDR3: TGTGCCAGCAGCCGAGGACAGGGCAATCAGCCCCAGCATTTT. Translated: CASSRGQGNQPQHF. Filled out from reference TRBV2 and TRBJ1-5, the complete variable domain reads EPEVTQTPSHQVTQMGQEVILRCVPISNHLYFYWYRQILGQKVEFLVSFYNNEISEKSEIFDDQFSVERPDGSNFTLKIRSTKLEDSAMYFCASSRGQGNQPQHFGDGTRLSIL.

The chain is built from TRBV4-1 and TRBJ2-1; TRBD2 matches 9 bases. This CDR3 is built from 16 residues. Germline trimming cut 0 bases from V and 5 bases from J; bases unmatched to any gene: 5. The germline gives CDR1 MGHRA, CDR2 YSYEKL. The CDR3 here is CASSQDRLADNNEQFF. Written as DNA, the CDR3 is TGCGCCAGCAGCCAAGATAGACTAGCGGATAACAATGAGCAGTTCTTC.

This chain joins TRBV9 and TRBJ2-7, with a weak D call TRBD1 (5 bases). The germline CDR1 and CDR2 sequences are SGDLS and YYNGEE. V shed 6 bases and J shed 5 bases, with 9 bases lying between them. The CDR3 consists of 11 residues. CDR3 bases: TGTGCCAGCAAGGGGTACCACGAGCAGTACTTC. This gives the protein CASKGYHEQYF.

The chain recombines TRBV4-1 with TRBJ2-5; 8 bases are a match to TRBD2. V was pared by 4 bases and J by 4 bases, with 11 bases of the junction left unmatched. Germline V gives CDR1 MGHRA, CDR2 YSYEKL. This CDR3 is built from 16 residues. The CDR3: CASSLKAGLVGETQYF. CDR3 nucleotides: TGCGCCAGCAGCCTAAAGGCGGGACTAGTCGGAGAGACCCAGTACTTC.

In nucleotides, the CDR3 is TGTGCCTGGAGTGTACGGGTTATTTCAGCGGGAGTGCCAGTGGGGGCCCAGTACTTC. This codes for CAWSVRVISAGVPVGAQYF. The chain combines TRBV30 with TRBJ2-5; 8 positions match TRBD2. The CDR3 consists of 19 residues. The junction had 24 bases not matched to a gene; V was cut back by 0 bases and J by 9 bases. Germline V gene lookup returns CDR1 GTSNPN and CDR2 SVGIG (reference sequence). Complete variable domain (other parts from reference TRBV30 and TRBJ2-5): SQTIHQWPATLVQPVGSPLSLECTVEGTSNPNLYWYRQAAGRGLQLLFYSVGIGQISSEVPQNLSASRPQDRQFILSSKKLLLSDSGFYLCAWSVRVISAGVPVGAQYFGPGTRLLVL.

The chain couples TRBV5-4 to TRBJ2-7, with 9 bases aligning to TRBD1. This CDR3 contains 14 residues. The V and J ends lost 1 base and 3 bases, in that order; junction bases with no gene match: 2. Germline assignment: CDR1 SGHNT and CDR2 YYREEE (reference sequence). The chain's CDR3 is CASSLKGQGYEQYF. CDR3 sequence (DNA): TGTGCCAGCAGCTTGAAGGGACAGGGCTACGAGCAGTACTTC.

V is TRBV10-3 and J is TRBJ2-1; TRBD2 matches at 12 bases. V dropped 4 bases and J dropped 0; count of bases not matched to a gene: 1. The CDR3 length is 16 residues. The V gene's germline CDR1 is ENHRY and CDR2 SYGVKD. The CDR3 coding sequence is TGTGCCATCAGTGCGACTAGCGGGAGCTCCTACAATGAGCAGTTCTTC. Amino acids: CAISATSGSSYNEQFF.

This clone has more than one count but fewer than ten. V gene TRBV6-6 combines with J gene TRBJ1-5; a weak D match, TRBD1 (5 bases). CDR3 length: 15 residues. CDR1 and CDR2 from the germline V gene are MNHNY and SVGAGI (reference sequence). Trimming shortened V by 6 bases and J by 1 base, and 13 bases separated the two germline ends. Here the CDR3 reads CASSPGRGSNQPQHF. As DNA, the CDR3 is TGTGCCAGCAGCCCCGGTCGGGGGAGCAATCAGCCCCAGCATTTT.

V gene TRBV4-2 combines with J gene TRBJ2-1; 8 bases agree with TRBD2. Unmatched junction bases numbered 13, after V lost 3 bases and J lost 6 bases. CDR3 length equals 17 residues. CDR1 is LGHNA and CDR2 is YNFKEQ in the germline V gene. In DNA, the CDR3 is TGTGCCAGCAGCCAGCGGACCGGGACTAGTAAAGCCAATGAGCAGTTCTTC. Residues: CASSQRTGTSKANEQFF.

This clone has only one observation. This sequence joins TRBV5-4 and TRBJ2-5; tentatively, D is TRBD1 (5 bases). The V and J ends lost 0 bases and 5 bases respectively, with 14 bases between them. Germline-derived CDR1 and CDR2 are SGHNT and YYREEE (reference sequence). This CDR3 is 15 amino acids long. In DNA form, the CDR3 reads TGTGCCAGCAGCTTGGGCAGGGAAGTTACGGAGACCCAGTACTTC. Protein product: CASSLGREVTETQYF. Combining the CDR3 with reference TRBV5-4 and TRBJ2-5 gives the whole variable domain ETGVTQSPTHLIKTRGQQVTLRCSSQSGHNTVSWYQQALGQGPQFIFQYYREEENGRGNFPPRFSGLQFPNYSSELNVNALELDDSALYLCASSLGREVTETQYFGPGTRLLVL.

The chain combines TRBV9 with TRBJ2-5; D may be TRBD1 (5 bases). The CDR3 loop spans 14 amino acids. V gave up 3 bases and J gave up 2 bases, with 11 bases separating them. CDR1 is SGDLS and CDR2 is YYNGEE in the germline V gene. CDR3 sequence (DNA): TGTGCCAGCAGCGCTGGACACGTTCAAGAGACCCAGTACTTC. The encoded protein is CASSAGHVQETQYF.

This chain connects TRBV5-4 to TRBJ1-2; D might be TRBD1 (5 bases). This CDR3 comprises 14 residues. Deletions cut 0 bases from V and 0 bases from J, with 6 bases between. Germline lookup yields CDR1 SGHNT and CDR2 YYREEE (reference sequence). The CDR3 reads CASSLAGSNYGYTF. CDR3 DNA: TGTGCCAGCAGCTTGGCAGGGTCTAACTATGGCTACACCTTC.

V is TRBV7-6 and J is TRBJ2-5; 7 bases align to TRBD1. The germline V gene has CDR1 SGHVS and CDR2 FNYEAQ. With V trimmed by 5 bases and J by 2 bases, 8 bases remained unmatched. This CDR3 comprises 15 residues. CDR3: CASSRSPGQQETQYF. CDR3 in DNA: TGTGCCAGCAGCCGGAGCCCGGGACAGCAAGAGACCCAGTACTTC.

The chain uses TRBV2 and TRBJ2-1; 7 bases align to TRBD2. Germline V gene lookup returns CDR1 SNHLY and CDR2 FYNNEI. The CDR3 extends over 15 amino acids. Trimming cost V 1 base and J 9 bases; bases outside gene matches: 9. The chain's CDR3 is CASSEGPTSVGEQFF. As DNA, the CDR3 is TGTGCCAGCAGTGAAGGGCCCACTAGCGTCGGTGAGCAGTTCTTC.

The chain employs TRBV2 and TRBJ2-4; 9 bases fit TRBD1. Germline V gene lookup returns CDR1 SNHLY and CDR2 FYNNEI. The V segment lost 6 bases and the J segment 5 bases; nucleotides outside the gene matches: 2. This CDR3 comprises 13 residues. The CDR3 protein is CASSRDRENIQYF. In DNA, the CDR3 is TGTGCCAGCAGCCGGGACAGGGAAAACATTCAGTACTTC. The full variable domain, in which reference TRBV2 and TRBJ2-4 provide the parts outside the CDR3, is EPEVTQTPSHQVTQMGQEVILRCVPISNHLYFYWYRQILGQKVEFLVSFYNNEISEKSEIFDDQFSVERPDGSNFTLKIRSTKLEDSAMYFCASSRDRENIQYFGAGTRLSVL.

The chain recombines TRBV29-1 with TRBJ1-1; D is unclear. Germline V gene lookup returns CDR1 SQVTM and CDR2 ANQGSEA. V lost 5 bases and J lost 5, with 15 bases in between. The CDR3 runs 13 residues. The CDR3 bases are TGCAGCGTTAAGATCTTTCGGGGAACTGAAGCTTTCTTT. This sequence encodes CSVKIFRGTEAFF.

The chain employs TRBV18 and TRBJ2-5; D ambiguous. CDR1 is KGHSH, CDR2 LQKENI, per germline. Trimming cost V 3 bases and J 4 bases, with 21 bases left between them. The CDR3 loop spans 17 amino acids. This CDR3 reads CASSPSYPAIPGETQYF. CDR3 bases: TGTGCCAGCTCACCTAGTTATCCTGCCATCCCGGGAGAGACCCAGTACTTC.